Listed below are T cell receptor beta chains from one sample, sequenced in a study of long-term antiretroviral therapy in people with HIV. Sequenced by immunoSEQ multiplex PCR; TCRdb stores in-frame clones only, minus some. The table includes approximately 35,000 clones, around three quarters detected once. The source was unsorted PBMCs, collected 2 years after starting antiretroviral therapy. The receptors come from a woman aged 50 to 60 with HIV. CDR3s include the opening cysteine and the closing phenylalanine or tryptophan. D genes are given only for firm matches. A row's size may be missing; if present it is once, few, many or a size class.

CASSPGTGDKNIQYF TGCGCCAGCAGCCCAGGGACAGGGGACAAAAACATTCAGTACTTC TRBJ2-4 . TRBD1 TRBV5-1
CASSIDDYSNQPQHF TGTGCCAGTAGTATCGACGATTATAGCAATCAGCCCCAGCATTTT TRBJ1-5 few . TRBV19
CASRRIANEQFF TGTGCCAGCAGACGGATTGCAAATGAGCAGTTCTTC TRBJ2-1 once . TRBV7-6
CASRPSGTSNNSPLHF TGTGCCAGCAGACCTTCCGGGACCTCCAATAATTCACCCCTCCACTTT TRBJ1-6 . . TRBV5-8
CAWRPYNEQFF TGTGCCTGGAGGCCTTACAATGAGCAGTTCTTC TRBJ2-1 few . TRBV30
CASGSGMNNEQFF TGTGCTAGTGGGTCGGGGATGAACAATGAGCAGTTCTTC TRBJ2-1 . . TRBV12-5
CASSPGGRNEKLFF TGTGCCAGCAGCCCCGGGGGGAGGAATGAAAAACTGTTTTTT TRBJ1-4 . . TRBV7-7
CASSLGSGGATDTQYF TGCGCCAGCAGCTTGGGGAGCGGGGGGGCCACAGATACGCAGTATTTT TRBJ2-3 . TRBD2 TRBV5-1
CASRDTGLNTGELFF TGTGCCAGCAGAGACACAGGGCTGAACACCGGGGAGCTGTTTTTT TRBJ2-2 once . TRBV6-1
CASSKVLGQGAYEQYF TGTGCCAGCAGCAAAGTTCTAGGGCAGGGGGCCTACGAGCAGTACTTC TRBJ2-7 . . TRBV21-1
CASSPGGVLLGNTIYF TGTGCCAGCAGCCCGGGGGGGGTGCTCCTGGGAAACACCATATATTTT TRBJ1-3 . . TRBV5-6
CARERQGGHNEQFF TGTGCCAGAGAGAGACAGGGTGGTCACAATGAGCAGTTCTTC TRBJ2-1 . TRBD1 TRBV2
CSVEDPGGRRETQYF TGCAGCGTTGAAGATCCGGGGGGCCGGAGAGAGACCCAGTACTTC TRBJ2-5 . . TRBV29-1
CASSLADRGHTGELFF TGTGCCAGCAGCTTAGCGGACAGGGGGCATACCGGGGAGCTGTTTTTT TRBJ2-2 . TRBD1 TRBV7-6
CSGRQGFEAFF TGCAGCGGCCGGCAAGGCTTCGAAGCTTTCTTT TRBJ1-1 . . TRBV20-1
CASSPTTGNSPLHF TGTGCCAGCAGCCCCACGACGGGGAATTCACCCCTCCACTTT TRBJ1-6 few . TRBV9
CASSLGSSPLHF TGTGCCAGCAGCCTCGGGAGTTCACCCCTCCACTTT TRBJ1-6 few . TRBV5-6
CASSLAPRGFSGRYSGNTIYF TGCGCCAGCAGCTTGGCGCCTCGAGGATTTTCGGGTCGGTACTCTGGAAACACCATATATTTT TRBJ1-3 few . TRBV5-1
CASSLQDDGTGTEAFF TGTGCCAGCAGTTTACAAGACGACGGGACAGGGACTGAAGCTTTCTTT TRBJ1-1 . TRBD1 TRBV5-8
CASSERGNHHNEQFF TGTGCCAGCAGCGAGCGGGGAAACCACCACAATGAGCAGTTCTTC TRBJ2-1 . TRBD2 TRBV5-4
CAWSVRGQGAYTGELFF TGTGCCTGGAGTGTACGCGGACAGGGGGCTTACACCGGGGAGCTGTTTTTT TRBJ2-2 . TRBD1 TRBV30
CASSSGTGPNQPQHF TGTGCCAGCAGTTCCGGGACAGGGCCCAATCAGCCCCAGCATTTT TRBJ1-5 once TRBD1 TRBV6-5